This TCR beta chain is from a study of blood T cells in healthy people across ages. The second PCR ran roughly 6 to 12 cycles with a sample-barcoded 5' primer and J-beta primers. TCRdb re-analysed the 5' RACE reads in MiXCR, keeping a single row per CDR3 protein. Altogether about a million distinct CDR3 sequences are present, 30% to 40% being singletons, with the ten largest covering about 12%. Regarding this clonotype: Antigen specificity is unknown. This may be a read error, as it is one base from a much larger clone.

Whole-study findings and limits: Researchers said unsorted PBMCs prevented a conclusive naive versus antigen-experienced comparison.

This CDR3 has 12 amino acids. The V end lost 2 bases, the J end lost 10 bases, and 10 bases lay between the germline ends. The TCR was taken from a man aged 18 to 30 in good health. The V call is TRBV12-3 or TRBV12-4, the J call TRBJ2-3, with D unclear. Sequencing was performed on blood. The CDR3 is CASSLSGKAQYF. In DNA, the CDR3 is TGTGCCAGCAGTTTATCAGGCAAGGCGCAGTATTTT.